The clone carrying this T cell receptor beta chain was counted only a few times. The germline V and J ends were trimmed by 0 bases and 3 bases, with 10 bases remaining between them. This CDR3 spans 15 amino acids. Germline V gene data show CDR1 as SGDLS and CDR2 as YYNGEE. This sample was taken from a study of shared clonotypes between healthy human individuals. Each sample came from a Caucasian adult donor living in Nashville, Tennessee. Sorted-subset replicate PCRs used around 0.2 ug DNA, approximately 30,000 T cell genomes. Sequencing was performed with immunoSEQ multiplex PCR; in TCRdb, only in-frame clones are kept and a portion is missing. The table records about 980,000 clones, around three quarters of them present only once.

Sequencing was carried out using memory CD4+ T cells sorted from blood. Subset defined: CD45RA-negative fraction. The sequence was obtained from a man aged 18 to 29 in good health. The chain joins TRBV9 to TRBJ2-1; no clear D gene. The CDR3 DNA is TGTGCCAGCAGCGTAGGGAACGACTTCTACAATGAGCAGTTCTTC. Its translation: CASSVGNDFYNEQFF.